One sample yielded the 21 T cell receptor beta chains listed below, sequenced in a study of response to subunit inactivated influenza vaccine. TCRdb reanalysed the RT-PCR reads using MiXCR and keeps one entry per CDR3 protein. The table records under 950,000 distinct CDR3 sequences, less than 25% of them present only once. The source material was PBMCs from blood, sampled around 5 days after vaccination. These receptors all stem from a man between 45 and 60 years old who received an inactivated influenza vaccine.

This clonotype was observed at least ten times. The chain couples TRBV29-1 to TRBJ1-1; no reliable D call. The germline V gene encodes CDR1 SQVTM and CDR2 ANQGSEA. This CDR3 region has 14 residues. Trimming removed 3 bases from V and 0 bases from J, with 11 bases in between. CDR3: CSVERRVLNTEAFF. The CDR3 DNA sequence: TGCAGCGTTGAGAGGAGGGTATTGAACACTGAAGCTTTCTTT.

J is TRBJ1-1 and V is TRBV11-2; D perhaps matches TRBD1 (5 bases). The V end was cut by 4 bases, the J end by 11 bases, with 17 bases between. The CDR3 consists of 13 residues. Germline V gene sequence: CDR1 SGHAT, CDR2 FQNNGV. The DNA for the CDR3 is TGTGCCAGCAGCTCGGGACGTTGGGGAGAGGCTTTCTTT. Protein product: CASSSGRWGEAFF.

This clonotype was counted only a few times. This chain links TRBV4-3 with TRBJ2-7; TRBD1 agrees at 12 bases. Germline V gene lookup returns CDR1 LGHNA and CDR2 YSLEER. V trimming: 4 bases; J trimming: 3 bases; junction bases outside the gene matches: 4. The CDR3 length is 15 residues. The CDR3 DNA follows: TGCGCCAGCAGCCGCGGGACAGGGGGCCTCTACGAGCAGTACTTC. Translating it yields CASSRGTGGLYEQYF.

The V call is TRBV4-2, the J call TRBJ2-5; 8 positions agree with TRBD1. The germline gives CDR1 LGHNA, CDR2 YNFKEQ. Trimming removed 3 bases from V and 9 bases from J; junction bases left unmatched: 12. The CDR3 has 15 residues. Written as DNA, the CDR3 is TGTGCCAGCAGCCACCCTGGACAGGGCCGCGAGGCCCAGTACTTC. Residues: CASSHPGQGREAQYF.

Only a few counts were recorded for this clonotype. The V and J genes are TRBV7-9 and TRBJ2-1; TRBD2 aligns across 13 bases. The germline CDR1 and CDR2 sequences are SEHNR and FQNEAQ (reference sequence). After removal of 4 bases from V and 4 bases from J, the junction contained 7 bases not matched to a gene. CDR3 size: 17 residues. The CDR3 DNA is TGTGCCAGCAGCTCGATAAAGACTAGCGGGAGGTACAATGAGCAGTTCTTC. This translates into CASSSIKTSGRYNEQFF.

The sample holds a few counts of this clonotype. The chain uses TRBV11-2 and TRBJ2-2; 7 bases are shared with TRBD1. CDR1 is SGHAT, CDR2 FQNNGV, per germline. With 4 bases clipped from V and 5 bases from J, the junction kept 4 bases outside the gene matches. The CDR3 is 14 amino acids. The CDR3 reads CASSSIQGTGELFF. CDR3 bases: TGTGCCAGCAGCTCAATACAGGGGACCGGGGAGCTGTTTTTT. The full variable domain, its missing parts supplied by reference TRBV11-2 and TRBJ2-2, is EAGVAQSPRYKIIEKRQSVAFWCNPISGHATLYWYQQILGQGPKLLIQFQNNGVVDDSQLPKDRFSAERLKGVDSTLKIQPAKLEDSAVYLCASSSIQGTGELFFGEGSRLTVL.

This clonotype was seen a few times. J is TRBJ2-2 and V is TRBV12-3 or TRBV12-4, with 8 bases lining up with TRBD1. V was pared by 5 bases and J by 7 bases, with 3 bases of the junction left unmatched. The length of the CDR3 is 13 residues. The DNA for the CDR3 is TGTGCCAGCAGTCACAGGGGGAACGGGGAGCTGTTTTTT. This encodes CASSHRGNGELFF.

This clonotype occurred a few times. This chain links TRBV6-5 with TRBJ2-7, with 7 bases aligning to TRBD1. The CDR3 extends over 14 amino acids. V lost 0 bases, J lost 3 bases, and 2 bases stayed unmatched. CDR1 MNHEY and CDR2 SVGAGI come from the germline V gene. The CDR3 reads CASSYSTGRYEQYF. The CDR3 nucleotides read TGTGCCAGCAGTTACTCGACAGGGCGCTACGAGCAGTACTTC.

This clonotype has more than one count but fewer than ten. V is TRBV18 and J is TRBJ2-5, with 15 bases identical to TRBD2. Germline loops: CDR1 KGHSH, CDR2 LQKENI. The V and J ends lost 3 bases and 11 bases, in that order; junction bases with no gene match: 1. CDR3 length: 13 residues. CDR3 region: CASSPGTSGGQYF. CDR3 nucleotide sequence: TGTGCCAGCTCACCCGGGACTAGCGGGGGGCAGTACTTC.

The chain carries TRBV5-1 and TRBJ2-7; 9 positions match TRBD2. Germline CDR1 and CDR2: SGHRS and YFSETQ. The CDR3 length is 15 residues. With V trimmed by 0 bases and J by 1 base, 2 bases remained unmatched. DNA of the CDR3: TGCGCCAGCAGCTTGGCTAGCGGGGCTTCCTACGAGCAGTACTTC. This translates into CASSLASGASYEQYF.

The chain carries TRBV12-3 or TRBV12-4 and TRBJ1-1; D unclear. The CDR3 loop spans 14 amino acids. The germline V and J ends were trimmed by 6 bases and 5 bases, with 16 bases remaining between them. The CDR3 spells CASRATYGVTEAFF. The CDR3 nucleotides read TGTGCCAGCAGGGCGACCTACGGGGTTACTGAAGCTTTCTTT.

The CDR3 sequence is CAISERGFSGNTIYF. The CDR3 DNA reads TGTGCCATCAGTGAGAGGGGCTTCTCTGGAAACACCATATATTTT. The chain uses TRBV10-3 and TRBJ1-3; TRBD1 might be the D (5 bases). V gave up 2 bases and J gave up 0 bases, with 8 bases separating them. Germline V gene sequence: CDR1 ENHRY, CDR2 SYGVKD. CDR3 length: 15 amino acids.

This clonotype was observed a handful of times. The CDR3 DNA follows: TGTGCCACCAGTGTGGGGTGGAACACTGAAGCTTTCTTT. It yields the protein CATSVGWNTEAFF. The chain employs TRBV24-1 and TRBJ1-1; no reliable D call. Trimming left V 5 bases short and J 1 base short, with 7 bases between. This CDR3 is built from 13 residues. The germline CDR1 and CDR2 sequences are KGHDR and SFDVKD.

This chain connects TRBV5-1 to TRBJ2-5; 7 bases are shared with TRBD1. V shed 0 bases, J shed 2 bases, and the junction held 4 bases outside the gene matches. The CDR3 spans 15 residues. Germline V lookup: CDR1 SGHRS, CDR2 YFSETQ. CDR3 nucleotides: TGCGCCAGCAGCTTGGACGGGACAGAACAAGAGACCCAGTACTTC. Encoded protein: CASSLDGTEQETQYF.

V gene TRBV10-3 combines with J gene TRBJ1-1; D is unresolved. V gave up 5 bases and J gave up 0 bases, with 10 bases separating them. Germline CDR1 reads ENHRY; CDR2 reads SYGVKD. The CDR3 extends over 14 amino acids. The CDR3 here is CAISLGGLNTEAFF. The CDR3 DNA follows: TGTGCCATCAGTCTGGGCGGTCTGAACACTGAAGCTTTCTTT.

The chain employs TRBV20-1 and TRBJ2-5; 7 nucleotides line up with TRBD1. Germline trimming cut 5 bases from V and 1 base from J; bases unmatched to any gene: 13. CDR1 DFQATT and CDR2 SNEGSKA come from the germline V gene (reference sequence). The CDR3 loop spans 16 amino acids. CDR3 sequence reads: CSARTTRQGLQETQYF. The CDR3 bases are TGCAGTGCTCGAACAACTCGACAGGGCCTCCAAGAGACCCAGTACTTC.

The CDR3 DNA reads TGTGCCAGCAGTTACCGACAGGCCCTCAAAGGCGGCTACACCTTC. Its translation is CASSYRQALKGGYTF. The chain joins TRBV6-5 to TRBJ1-2, with D possibly TRBD1 on 6 matching bases. The CDR3 has 15 amino acids. Germline V gene sequence: CDR1 MNHEY, CDR2 SVGAGI. Between the trimmed V and J ends, which lost 2 bases and 8 bases, there was a span of 18 bases.

This clonotype occurred a few times. The chain carries TRBV9 and TRBJ2-5; possibly TRBD1 or TRBD2 for D (6 bases each). Trimming cost V 2 bases and J 5 bases, with 19 bases left between them. CDR1 and CDR2 from the germline V gene are SGDLS and YYNGEE. The CDR3 totals 16 residues. CDR3 sequence (DNA): TGTGCCAGCAGCGTTCCTCTGGAGGGGGGTTCGGAGACCCAGTACTTC. This encodes CASSVPLEGGSETQYF.

The rearrangement uses TRBV5-1 and TRBJ1-2; 10 nucleotides match TRBD1. Germline assignment: CDR1 SGHRS and CDR2 YFSETQ. This CDR3 spans 15 amino acids. With V trimmed by 4 bases and J by 4 bases, 7 bases remained unmatched. As DNA, the CDR3 is TGCGCCAGCAGCCTGGGACAGGGGATTTTCTATGGCTACACCTTC. Encoded protein: CASSLGQGIFYGYTF. Looking up the rest from reference TRBV5-1 and TRBJ1-2 gives the full variable domain: KAGVTQTPRYLIKTRGQQVTLSCSPISGHRSVSWYQQTPGQGLQFLFEYFSETQRNKGNFPGRFSGRQFSNSRSEMNVSTLELGDSALYLCASSLGQGIFYGYTFGSGTRLTVV.

This clonotype was seen a few times. In DNA form, the CDR3 reads TGTGCCAGTCGAACGGGGGGTCATGGCACAGATACGCAGTATTTT. Translating gives CASRTGGHGTDTQYF. V and J are TRBV28 and TRBJ2-3; 7 bases agree with TRBD2. J was trimmed by 1 base and V by 9 bases; bases with no gene match: 10. This CDR3 region has 15 residues. Germline CDR1 and CDR2: MDHEN and SYDVKM.

This chain connects TRBV2 to TRBJ1-5; D is ambiguous. CDR1 and CDR2 from the germline V gene are SNHLY and FYNNEI. The V gene lost 6 bases and the J gene lost 0 bases, with 12 bases spanning the gap. The CDR3 is 15 residues long. The CDR3: CASSQSESSNQPQHF. DNA of the CDR3: TGTGCCAGCAGCCAATCGGAGTCTAGCAATCAGCCCCAGCATTTT.